The T cell receptor beta chain under discussion was sequenced for a study of T cells in Graves' hyperthyroidism and ophthalmopathy. The study's findings and limits: Blood also carried most thyroid clonotypes expanded above 0.001. The model identified upcoming ophthalmopathy a median roughly 6 months ahead of onset.

The CDR3 length is 14 residues. J gave up 4 bases and V 6 bases, and 8 bases lay outside the gene matches. CDR1 is DFQATT and CDR2 is SNEGSKA in the germline V gene (reference sequence). Pregnant or lactating patients were excluded, as were those with uncontrolled infection or other autoimmune disease. RNA transcripts yielded amplified TCR beta CDR3 regions. TCR CDR3 regions were first amplified by RT-PCR with HTBI primers. TCRdb fed the multiplex PCR reads into MiXCR, producing one record per CDR3 protein. The profile covers over 500,000 distinct CDR3 sequences, with roughly 15% appearing a single time and around 14% taken by the ten largest. In this sample, this clonotype turned up a few times. Its matching antigen is unknown.

Material for sequencing was blood. V is TRBV20-1 and J is TRBJ1-4; 7 nucleotides line up with TRBD1. This TCR was recovered from a woman aged 40 to 50 with Graves' hyperthyroidism. This chain's CDR3 is CSAQPGGINEKLFF. The CDR3 DNA sequence: TGCAGTGCGCAGCCAGGGGGTATTAATGAAAAACTGTTTTTT.